Listed below are T cell receptor beta chains from one sample, sequenced in a study of response to subunit inactivated influenza vaccine. In TCRdb, the RT-PCR reads were re-called with MiXCR into one record per CDR3 protein. The table records more than 450,000 distinct CDR3 sequences, roughly 12% of them present only once. Another study also made use of these data, one on T cells expressing NK-cell markers.

The sample was PBMCs from blood, taken on the day of vaccination. Receptors were obtained from a man aged 45 to 65 who received an inactivated influenza vaccine. Each CDR3 is given with its conserved first and last residue. The order of the fields is J gene, V gene, CDR3 protein.

TRBJ2-7 | TRBV18 | CASSPKNPWDRGRYEQYF
TRBJ2-7 | TRBV5-5 | CAGTPSPARGSYEQYF
TRBJ2-7 | TRBV15 | CATARESAYEQYF
TRBJ2-5 | TRBV20-1 | CSASTSQETQYF
TRBJ1-2 | TRBV4-1 | CASSQSGGSYKGYTF
TRBJ2-5 | TRBV28 | CASTLTGGLKETQYF
TRBJ2-1 | TRBV6-2/TRBV6-3 | CASTDGLAGGGWQFF
TRBJ2-2 | TRBV20-1 | CSARDPPNTGELFF
TRBJ2-2 | TRBV7-9 | CASSLLAGITGELFF
TRBJ2-7 | TRBV7-2 | CASSLGGGIYEQYF
TRBJ2-1 | TRBV7-2 | CASSLSAGGGHEQFF
TRBJ2-1 | TRBV7-9 | CASSRTSGGAGGEQFF
TRBJ2-3 | TRBV4-3 | CASSQTPGQGGDTQYF
TRBJ2-7 | TRBV10-3 | CATRPTSSYEQYF
TRBJ2-1 | TRBV19 | CASSPGTLVLNEQFF
TRBJ1-2 | TRBV18 | CASSPQGEGYTF
TRBJ2-1 | TRBV7-2 | CASRRGANEQFF
TRBJ1-5 | TRBV7-2 | CASSPGSGDNQPQHF